The T cell receptor beta chain under discussion was sequenced for a study of regulatory T cells in long-lasting Graves disease. Time point of the sample: persistent/refractory GD, antithyroid drugs over 5 years with positive TRAb. Scientists built the TCR library using RNA that was extracted from PBMCs. Peripheral blood, at approximately 10 milliliters, went into EDTA tubes. Libraries of TCR beta came from iRepertoire HTBI primers plus Arm-PCR of CDR3 regions. TCRdb re-called the multiplex PCR reads through MiXCR, storing one row per CDR3 protein. This repertoire shows some 430,000 distinct CDR3 sequences, around a fifth found once; its top ten account for 7% to 9%. This clonotype appeared many times. Germline lookup yields CDR1 SNHLY and CDR2 FYNNEI. V dropped 5 bases and J dropped 5 bases, with 6 bases sitting between them. CDR3 length: 12 amino acids.

The source is a female donor with Graves disease. The V call is TRBV2, the J call TRBJ2-2; the D is unclear. The material sequenced was peripheral blood mononuclear cells (PBMCs), taken when the disease was refractory, from a patient treated with antithyroid drugs. The CDR3 loop is CASSPQTGELFF. CDR3 bases: TGTGCCAGCAGTCCCCAAACCGGGGAGCTGTTTTTT.